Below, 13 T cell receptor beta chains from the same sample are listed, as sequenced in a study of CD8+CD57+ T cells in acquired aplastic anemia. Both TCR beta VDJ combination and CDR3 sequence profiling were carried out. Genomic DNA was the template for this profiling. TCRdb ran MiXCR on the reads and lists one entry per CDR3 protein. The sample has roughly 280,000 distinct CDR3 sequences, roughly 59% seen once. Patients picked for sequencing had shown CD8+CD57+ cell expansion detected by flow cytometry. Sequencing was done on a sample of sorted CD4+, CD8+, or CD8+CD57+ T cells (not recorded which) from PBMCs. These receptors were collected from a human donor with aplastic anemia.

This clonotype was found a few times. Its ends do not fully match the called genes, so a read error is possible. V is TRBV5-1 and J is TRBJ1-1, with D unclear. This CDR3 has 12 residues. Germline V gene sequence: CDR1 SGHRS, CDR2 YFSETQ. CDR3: CASSPGVGEVFF. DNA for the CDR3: TGCGCCAGCAGCCCCGGAGTAGGAGAAGTTTTCTTT.

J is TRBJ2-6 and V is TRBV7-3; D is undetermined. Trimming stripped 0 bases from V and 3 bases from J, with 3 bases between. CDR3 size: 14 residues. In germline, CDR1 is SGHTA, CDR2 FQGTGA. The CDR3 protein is CASSLTLGANVLTF. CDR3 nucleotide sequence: TGTGCCAGCAGCTTAACGCTTGGGGCCAACGTCCTGACTTTC.

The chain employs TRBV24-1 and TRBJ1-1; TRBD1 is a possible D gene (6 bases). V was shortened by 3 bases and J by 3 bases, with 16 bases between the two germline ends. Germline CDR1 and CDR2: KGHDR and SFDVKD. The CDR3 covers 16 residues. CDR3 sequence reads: CATSDGGIGGYTEAFF. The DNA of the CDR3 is TGTGCCACCAGTGATGGGGGGATCGGGGGCTACACTGAAGCTTTCTTT.

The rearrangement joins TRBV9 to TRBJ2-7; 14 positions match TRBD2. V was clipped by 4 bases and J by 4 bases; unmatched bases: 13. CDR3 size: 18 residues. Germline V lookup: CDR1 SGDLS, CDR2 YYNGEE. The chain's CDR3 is CASSLGLAGARKEYEQYF. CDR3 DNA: TGTGCCAGCAGCTTGGGACTAGCGGGAGCAAGGAAGGAGTACGAGCAGTACTTC.

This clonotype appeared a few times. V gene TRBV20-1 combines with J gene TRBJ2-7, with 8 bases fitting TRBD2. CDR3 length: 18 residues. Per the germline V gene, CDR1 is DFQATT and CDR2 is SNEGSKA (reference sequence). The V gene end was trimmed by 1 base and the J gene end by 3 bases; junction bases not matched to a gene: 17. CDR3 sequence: CSARVPNGGGGPNYEQYF. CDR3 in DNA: TGCAGTGCTAGAGTTCCCAACGGGGGGGGCGGACCAAACTACGAGCAGTACTTC.

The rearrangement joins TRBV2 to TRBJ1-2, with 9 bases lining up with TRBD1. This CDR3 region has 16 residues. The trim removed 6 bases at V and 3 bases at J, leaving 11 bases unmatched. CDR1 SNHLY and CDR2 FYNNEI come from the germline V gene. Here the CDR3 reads CASSSSGTGTYYGYTF. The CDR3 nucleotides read TGTGCCAGCAGCTCCTCCGGGACAGGGACGTACTATGGCTACACCTTC.

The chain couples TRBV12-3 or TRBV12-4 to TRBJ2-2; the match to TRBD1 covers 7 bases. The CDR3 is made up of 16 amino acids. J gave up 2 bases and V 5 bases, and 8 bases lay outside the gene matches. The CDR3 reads CASSHGQVVNTGELFF. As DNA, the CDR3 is TGTGCCAGCAGTCATGGACAGGTTGTCAACACCGGGGAGCTGTTTTTT.

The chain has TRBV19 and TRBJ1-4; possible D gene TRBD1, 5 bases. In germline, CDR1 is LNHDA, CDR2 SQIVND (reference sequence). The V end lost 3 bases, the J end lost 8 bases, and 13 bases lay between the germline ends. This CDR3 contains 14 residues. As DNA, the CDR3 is TGTGCCAGTAGTATCGGCCAGGGCGACGAAAAACTGTTTTTT. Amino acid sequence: CASSIGQGDEKLFF.

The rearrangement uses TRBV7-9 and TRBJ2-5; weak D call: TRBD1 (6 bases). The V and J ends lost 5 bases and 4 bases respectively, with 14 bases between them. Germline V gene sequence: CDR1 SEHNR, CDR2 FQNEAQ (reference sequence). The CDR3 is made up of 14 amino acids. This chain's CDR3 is CASSQGSYRETQYF. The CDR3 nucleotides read TGTGCCAGCAGCCAGGGGTCCTATCGAGAGACCCAGTACTTC. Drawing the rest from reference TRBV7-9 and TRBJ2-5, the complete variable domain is DTGVSQNPRHKITKRGQNVTFRCDPISEHNRLYWYRQTLGQGPEFLTYFQNEAQLEKSRLLSDRFSAERPKGSFSTLEIQRTEQGDSAMYLCASSQGSYRETQYFGPGTRLLVL.

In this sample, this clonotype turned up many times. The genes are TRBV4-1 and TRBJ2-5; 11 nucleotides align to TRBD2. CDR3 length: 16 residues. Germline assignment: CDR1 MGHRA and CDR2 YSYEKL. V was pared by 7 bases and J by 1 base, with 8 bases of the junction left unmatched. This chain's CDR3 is CASTMTSGNIQETQYF. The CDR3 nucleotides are TGCGCCAGCACAATGACTAGCGGGAATATCCAAGAGACCCAGTACTTC.

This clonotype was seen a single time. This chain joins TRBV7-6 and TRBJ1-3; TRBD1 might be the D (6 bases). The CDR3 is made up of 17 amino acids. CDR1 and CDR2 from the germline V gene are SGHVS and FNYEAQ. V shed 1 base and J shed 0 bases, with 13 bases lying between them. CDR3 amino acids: CASSLVQQGRSGNTIYF. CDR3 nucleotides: TGTGCCAGCAGCTTAGTTCAACAGGGCCGCTCTGGAAACACCATATATTTT.

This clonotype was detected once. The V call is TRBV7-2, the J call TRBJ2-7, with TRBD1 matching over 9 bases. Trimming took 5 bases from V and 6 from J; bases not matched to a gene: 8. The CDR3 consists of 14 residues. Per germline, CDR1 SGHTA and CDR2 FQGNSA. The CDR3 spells CASSPQGQGGEQYF. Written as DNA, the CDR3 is TGTGCCAGCAGCCCCCAGGGACAGGGTGGCGAGCAGTACTTC. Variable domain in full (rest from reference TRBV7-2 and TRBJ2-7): GAGVSQSPSNKVTEKGKDVELRCDPISGHTALYWYRQSLGQGLEFLIYFQGNSAPDKSGLPSDRFSAERTGGSVSTLTIQRTQQEDSAVYLCASSPQGQGGEQYFGPGTRLTVT.

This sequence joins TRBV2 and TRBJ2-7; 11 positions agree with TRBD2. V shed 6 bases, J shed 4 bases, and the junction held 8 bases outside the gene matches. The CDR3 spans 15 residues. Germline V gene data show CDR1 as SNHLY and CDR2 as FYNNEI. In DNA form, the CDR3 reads TGTGCCAGCAGAGATAGCGGGGGGGCCCGGTACGAGCAGTACTTC. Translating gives CASRDSGGARYEQYF.